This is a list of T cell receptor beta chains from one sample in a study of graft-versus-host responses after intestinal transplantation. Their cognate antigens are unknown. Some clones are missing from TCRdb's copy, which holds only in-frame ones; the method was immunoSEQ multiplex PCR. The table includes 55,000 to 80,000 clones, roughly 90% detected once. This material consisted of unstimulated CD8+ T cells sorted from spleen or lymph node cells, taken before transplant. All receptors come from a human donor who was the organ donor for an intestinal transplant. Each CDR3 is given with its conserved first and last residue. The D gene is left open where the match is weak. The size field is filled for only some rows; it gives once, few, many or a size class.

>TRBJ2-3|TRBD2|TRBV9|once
CASRSSGRPGDTQYF
TGTGCCAGCAGGTCTAGCGGGAGGCCCGGAGATACGCAGTATTTT
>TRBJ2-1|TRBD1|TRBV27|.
CASSLSDRGYSYNEQFF
TGTGCCAGCAGTTTATCGGACAGGGGGTACTCCTACAATGAGCAGTTCTTC
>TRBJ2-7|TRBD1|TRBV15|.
CATSLWSDRGIYEQYF
TGTGCCACCAGTCTGTGGTCGGACAGGGGGATCTACGAGCAGTACTTC
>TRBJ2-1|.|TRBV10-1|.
CASSVRRAPDGTWQFF
TGCGCCAGCAGTGTCAGGAGGGCCCCAGATGGGACGTGGCAGTTCTTC
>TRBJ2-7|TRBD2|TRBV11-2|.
CACLEASGSFYEQYF
TGTGCCTGCTTAGAGGCTAGCGGGAGTTTCTACGAGCAGTACTTC
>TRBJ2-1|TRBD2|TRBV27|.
CASRGLAGYNEQFF
TGTGCCAGCAGAGGCCTAGCGGGGTACAATGAGCAGTTCTTC
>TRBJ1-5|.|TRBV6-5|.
CASSYTQGWNQPQHF
TGTGCCAGCAGTTACACACAGGGATGGAATCAGCCCCAGCATTTT
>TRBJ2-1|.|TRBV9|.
CASSGGNNEQFF
TGTGCCAGCAGCGGCGGAAACAATGAGCAGTTCTTC
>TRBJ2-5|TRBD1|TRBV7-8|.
CASSYRTGYQETQYF
TGTGCCAGCAGCTATAGGACAGGGTACCAAGAGACCCAGTACTTC
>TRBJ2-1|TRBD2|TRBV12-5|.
CASGLDGLAKFF
TGTGCTAGTGGTTTAGATGGACTAGCAAAGTTCTTC
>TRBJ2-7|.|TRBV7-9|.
CASSLISGTGFYEQYF
TGTGCCAGCAGCTTAATAAGCGGGACAGGATTCTACGAGCAGTACTTC
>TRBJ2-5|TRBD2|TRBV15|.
CATSREASGRETQYF
TGTGCCACCAGCAGAGAGGCTAGCGGGAGAGAGACCCAGTACTTC
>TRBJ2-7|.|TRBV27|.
CASRSGSSYEQYF
TGTGCCAGCAGAAGCGGAAGCTCCTACGAGCAGTACTTC
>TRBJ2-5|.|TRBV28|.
CASSLGTQETQYF
TGTGCCAGCAGTTTGGGGACACAAGAGACCCAGTACTTC
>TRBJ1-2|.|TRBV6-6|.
CASSSDGLLNYGYTF
TGTGCCAGCAGCTCCGACGGACTACTGAACTATGGCTACACCTTC
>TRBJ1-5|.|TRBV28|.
CASSLLVGAAQPQHF
TGTGCCAGCAGCCTCTTGGTGGGGGCGGCTCAGCCCCAGCATTTT
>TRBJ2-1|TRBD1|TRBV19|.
CASSFRRRDRRVDEQFF
TGTGCCAGTAGTTTCCGACGTCGGGACAGGCGGGTCGATGAGCAGTTCTTC
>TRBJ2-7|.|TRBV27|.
CASSLGGPTYEQYF
TGTGCCAGCAGTTTAGGAGGACCAACCTACGAGCAGTACTTC
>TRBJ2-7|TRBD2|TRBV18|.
CASSPPTSGSFYEQYF
TGTGCCAGCTCACCTCCCACTAGCGGATCTTTCTACGAGCAGTACTTC
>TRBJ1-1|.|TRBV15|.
CATSRGGLGTEAFF
TGTGCCACCAGCAGGGGGGGATTGGGCACTGAAGCTTTCTTT
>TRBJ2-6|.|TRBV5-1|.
CASSARDKNSGANVLTF
TGCGCCAGCAGCGCGAGGGACAAAAACTCTGGGGCCAACGTCCTGACTTTC
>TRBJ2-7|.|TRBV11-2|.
CASSRPSSGRMSPYYEQYF
TGTGCCAGCAGCCGCCCATCCAGCGGGCGAATGTCCCCCTACTACGAGCAGTACTTC
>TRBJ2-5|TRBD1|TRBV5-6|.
CASSLEGAWEETQYF
TGTGCCAGCAGCTTGGAGGGGGCGTGGGAAGAGACCCAGTACTTC
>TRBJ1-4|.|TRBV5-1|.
CASSLNSVRPTGDEKLFF
TGCGCCAGCAGCTTGAACTCGGTTCGCCCGACGGGGGATGAAAAACTGTTTTTT
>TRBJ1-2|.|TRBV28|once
CASSFRGGYYGYTF
TGTGCCAGCAGCTTTAGAGGCGGGTACTATGGCTACACCTTC
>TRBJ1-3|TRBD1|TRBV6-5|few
CASSLQGIGNTIYF
TGTGCCAGCAGCTTACAGGGGATTGGAAACACCATATATTTT
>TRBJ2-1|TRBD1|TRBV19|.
CASSLGQGTDEQFF
TGTGCCAGTAGTCTGGGACAGGGGACGGATGAGCAGTTCTTC
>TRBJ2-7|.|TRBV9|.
CASSVQGGEQYF
TGTGCCAGCAGCGTTCAGGGAGGCGAGCAGTACTTC
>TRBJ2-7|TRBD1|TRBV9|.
CASSPGGSYEQYF
TGTGCCAGCAGCCCAGGGGGTTCCTACGAGCAGTACTTC
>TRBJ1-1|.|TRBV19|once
CASSRLNTEAFF
TGTGCCAGTAGTCGACTAAACACTGAAGCTTTCTTT
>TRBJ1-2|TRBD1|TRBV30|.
CAWGQGANGYTF
TGTGCCTGGGGACAGGGGGCGAATGGCTACACCTTC
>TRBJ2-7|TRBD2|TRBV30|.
CAWNFGTSGDEQYF
TGTGCCTGGAATTTCGGGACTAGCGGTGACGAGCAGTACTTC
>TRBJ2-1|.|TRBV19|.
CASSMSGQNNEQFF
TGTGCCAGTAGTATGTCTGGACAGAACAATGAGCAGTTCTTC
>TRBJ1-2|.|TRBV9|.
CASSGTEGNYGYTF
TGTGCCAGCAGCGGAACGGAGGGTAACTATGGCTACACCTTC
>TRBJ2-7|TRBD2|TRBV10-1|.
CASSAPGLAGYSSYEQYF
TGCGCCAGCAGTGCCCCGGGACTAGCGGGTTATAGCTCCTACGAGCAGTACTTC
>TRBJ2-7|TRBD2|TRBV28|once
CASSPLGTSARSRAYEQYF
TGTGCCAGCAGTCCCCTGGGAACTAGCGCCCGGAGTAGAGCCTACGAGCAGTACTTC
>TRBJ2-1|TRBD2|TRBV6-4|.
CASSESSGAYNEQFF
TGTGCCAGCAGTGAATCTAGCGGAGCTTACAATGAGCAGTTCTTC
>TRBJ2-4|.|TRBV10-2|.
CASRSSGLAKNIQYF
TGCGCCAGCAGATCATCGGGACTGGCCAAAAACATTCAGTACTTC
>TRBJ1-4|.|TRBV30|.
CAWSSGEWEKLFF
TGTGCCTGGTCCTCAGGGGAATGGGAAAAACTGTTTTTT
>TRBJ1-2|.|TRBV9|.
CASSVGDSSPGNYGYTF
TGTGCCAGCAGCGTAGGGGACTCCAGTCCAGGGAACTATGGCTACACCTTC
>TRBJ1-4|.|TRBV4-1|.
CASSQDIGRSNEKLFF
TGCGCCAGCAGCCAAGATATTGGCAGAAGTAATGAAAAACTGTTTTTT
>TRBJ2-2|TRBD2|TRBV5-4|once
CASSLASGSTGELFF
TGTGCCAGCAGCTTGGCTAGCGGGAGTACCGGGGAGCTGTTTTTT
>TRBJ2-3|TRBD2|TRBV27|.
CASSPWTSGSQDTQYF
TGTGCCAGCAGCCCCTGGACTAGCGGGAGTCAAGATACGCAGTATTTT
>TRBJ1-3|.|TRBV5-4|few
CASSVMGLSGNTIYF
TGTGCCAGCAGCGTCATGGGGCTATCTGGAAACACCATATATTTT
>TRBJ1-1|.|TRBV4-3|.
CASSPIPLLGQNTEAFF
TGCGCCAGCAGCCCGATACCGCTCCTAGGACAGAACACTGAAGCTTTCTTT
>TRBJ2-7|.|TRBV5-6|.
CASSLGAVSEQYF
TGTGCCAGCAGCTTGGGGGCCGTCAGCGAGCAGTACTTC
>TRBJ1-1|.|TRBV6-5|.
CASSRGGNTEAFF
TGTGCCAGTTCACGAGGGGGAAACACTGAAGCTTTCTTT
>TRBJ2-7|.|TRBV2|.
CATHSRGALYEQYF
TGTGCGACTCACAGTCGGGGGGCCCTCTACGAGCAGTACTTC
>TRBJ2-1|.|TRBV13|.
CASSLGQRWSSYNEQFF
TGTGCCAGCAGCTTAGGGCAGCGCTGGAGCTCCTACAATGAGCAGTTCTTC
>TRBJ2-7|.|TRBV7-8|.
CASSPRGEQYF
TGTGCCAGCAGCCCCCGGGGCGAGCAGTACTTC
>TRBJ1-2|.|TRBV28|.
CASSPFGPRGGYTF
TGTGCCAGCAGCCCTTTCGGGCCCCGGGGTGGCTACACCTTC
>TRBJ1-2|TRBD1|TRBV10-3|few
CAISLWDRAYYGYTF
TGTGCCATCAGTCTATGGGACAGGGCCTACTATGGCTACACCTTC
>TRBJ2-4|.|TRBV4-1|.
CASSQGPGVDIRYF
TGCGCCAGCAGCCAAGGACCAGGGGTGGACATTCGGTACTTC
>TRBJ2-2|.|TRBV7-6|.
CASSTDSNTGELFF
TGTGCCAGCAGCACCGACTCGAACACCGGGGAGCTGTTTTTT
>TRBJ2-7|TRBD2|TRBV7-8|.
CASSVLAVAYEQYF
TGTGCCAGCAGCGTGCTAGCGGTCGCTTACGAGCAGTACTTC
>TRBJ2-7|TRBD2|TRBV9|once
CASSSGGGFYYEQYF
TGTGCCAGCAGCTCCGGGGGGGGCTTCTACTACGAGCAGTACTTC
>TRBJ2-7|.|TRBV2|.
CASSEGYRPIQQYF
TGTGCCAGCAGTGAAGGTTACAGGCCGATTCAGCAGTACTTC
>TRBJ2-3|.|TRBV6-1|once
CASSERAGTDTQYF
TGTGCCAGCAGTGAGCGGGCGGGCACAGATACGCAGTATTTT
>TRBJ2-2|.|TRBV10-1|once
CARVQGRSTGELFF
TGCGCCAGGGTACAGGGAAGAAGCACCGGGGAGCTGTTTTTT
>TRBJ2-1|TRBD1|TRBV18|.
CASSPRDRGFNEQFF
TGTGCCAGCTCACCCCGGGACAGGGGGTTCAATGAGCAGTTCTTC